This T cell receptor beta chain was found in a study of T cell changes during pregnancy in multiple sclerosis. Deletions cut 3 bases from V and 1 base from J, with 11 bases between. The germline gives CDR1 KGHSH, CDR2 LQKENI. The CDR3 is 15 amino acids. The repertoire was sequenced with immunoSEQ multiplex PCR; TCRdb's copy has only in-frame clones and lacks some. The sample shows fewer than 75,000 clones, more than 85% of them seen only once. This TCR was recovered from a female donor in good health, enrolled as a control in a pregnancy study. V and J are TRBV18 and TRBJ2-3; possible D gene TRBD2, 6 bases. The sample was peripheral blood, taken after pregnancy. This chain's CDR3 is CASSPEGTRTDTQYF. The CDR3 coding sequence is TGTGCCAGCTCACCGGAGGGGACCCGCACAGATACGCAGTATTTT.